Listed below are T cell receptor beta chains from one sample, sequenced in a study of PD-L1 blockade in urothelial cancer. Only in-frame clones appear in the TCRdb table, and some are missing; sequencing was by immunoSEQ multiplex PCR. Among about 38,000 clones, about four fifths were seen once, and the ten largest hold roughly 18%. The sequenced sample was PBMCs, obtained around atezolizumab (anti-PD-L1) treatment. These TCRs come from a man aged 55 to 70 with urothelial cancer. CDR3s include the opening cysteine and the closing phenylalanine or tryptophan. D genes are given only for firm matches. Where a row states a size, it is once, few, many or the class of an expanded clone; other rows omit it.

D	size	V	J	DNA	CDR3
NA	NA	TRBV19	TRBJ1-5	TGTGCCAGTAACGATCGGCTGGGGCAGACCAATCAGCCCCAGCATTTT	CASNDRLGQTNQPQHF
TRBD2	once	TRBV28	TRBJ2-7	TGTGCCAGCACCTCAACCGCCTGGCTAGCGGGGAGCTCCTACGAGCAGTACTTC	CASTSTAWLAGSSYEQYF
NA	NA	TRBV27	TRBJ1-2	TGTGCCAGCAGTGAATACTTGGCAGGGTCTGGCTATGGCTACACCTTC	CASSEYLAGSGYGYTF
NA	NA	TRBV30	TRBJ2-3	TGTGCCTGGACGTCAGGGGCTCGCACAGATACGCAGTATTTT	CAWTSGARTDTQYF
NA	NA	TRBV15	TRBJ1-4	TGTGCCACCAGCAGGGACGGAGGCCCCAGTGAAAAACTGTTTTTT	CATSRDGGPSEKLFF
TRBD2	NA	TRBV10-2	TRBJ2-3	TGCGCCAGCAGTGATGACCCCCGGGACCCGCGGGGGGGTCAGACAGATACGCAGTATTTT	CASSDDPRDPRGGQTDTQYF
TRBD1	NA	TRBV7-9	TRBJ2-5	TGTGCCAGCAGCTCGAGGGACAGCTTCGTAGAGACCCAGTACTTC	CASSSRDSFVETQYF
NA	NA	TRBV19	TRBJ2-7	TGTGCCAGTAGTATAATGTTTGGCACAACCTACGAGCAGTACTTC	CASSIMFGTTYEQYF
TRBD1	NA	TRBV30	TRBJ1-2	TGTGCCTGGAGTGGTAAACAGGGGGCGCAACGTTTGGCTTACTATGGCTACACCTTC	CAWSGKQGAQRLAYYGYTF
TRBD1	once	TRBV15	TRBJ2-7	TGTGCCACCAGCAGGACGGTACCGACAGGGCAGGACGAGCAGTACTTC	CATSRTVPTGQDEQYF
TRBD1	NA	TRBV7-2	TRBJ1-3	TGTGCCAGCAGGTCCCTCAGGGGGGCGCAAGGAAACACCATATATTTT	CASRSLRGAQGNTIYF
TRBD1	NA	TRBV7-9	TRBJ1-4	TGTGCCAGCAGTACCGACAGGGGGAGTGAAAAACTGTTTTTT	CASSTDRGSEKLFF
TRBD1	NA	TRBV2	TRBJ1-2	TGTGCCAGCAGTGCCGGGACAGGGGGCTACACCTTC	CASSAGTGGYTF
NA	few	TRBV29-1	TRBJ2-5	TGCAGCGGCGAGGTGGGAGAGACCCAGTACTTC	CSGEVGETQYF
TRBD1	once	TRBV5-1	TRBJ2-7	TGCGCCAGCAACCAAGGCGAACAGGGGACAAAGCAGTACTTC	CASNQGEQGTKQYF
NA	NA	TRBV2	TRBJ2-1	TGTGCCAGCACCTTGAGTTCTAACAATGAGCAGTTCTTC	CASTLSSNNEQFF
TRBD1	NA	TRBV11-2	TRBJ2-7	TGTGCCAGCAGCGCCCGACAGGGGGCGGACATCTACGAGCAGTACTTC	CASSARQGADIYEQYF
TRBD1	NA	TRBV19	TRBJ2-3	TGTGCCACCACGACAGGGGGAAACACAGATACGCAGTATTTT	CATTTGGNTDTQYF
NA	NA	TRBV19	TRBJ1-6	TGTGCCAGTAGTATTCGACCCCGGGATTCACCCCTCCACTTT	CASSIRPRDSPLHF
TRBD1	NA	TRBV7-2	TRBJ1-4	TGTGCCAGCAGCTTACAGGCAGGGGGCTTGTCTAATGAAAAACTGTTTTTT	CASSLQAGGLSNEKLFF
TRBD2	NA	TRBV5-1	TRBJ2-3	TGCGCCAGCAGCTTGGTGGGGGGGACCGTGGGAGATACGCAGTATTTT	CASSLVGGTVGDTQYF
TRBD2	NA	TRBV6-4	TRBJ2-1	TGTGCCAGCAGACGACTAGCGGGGGGGTACAATGAGCAGTTCTTC	CASRRLAGGYNEQFF
NA	NA	TRBV28	TRBJ1-4	TGTGCCAGCAGGGGAGGGGAAACTAATGAAAAACTGTTTTTT	CASRGGETNEKLFF
TRBD2	once	TRBV6-1	TRBJ2-7	TGTGCCAGCCAGGGTTCTAGCGGGGGGAAGCAGTACTTC	CASQGSSGGKQYF
TRBD1	NA	TRBV6-1	TRBJ2-5	TGTGCCAGCAGTCAGGGGGCCGGTGAGACCCAGTACTTC	CASSQGAGETQYF
NA	few	TRBV19	TRBJ1-2	TGTGCCAGTAGGCCGGACAGCCTGCGGGGCTACACCTTC	CASRPDSLRGYTF
NA	NA	TRBV5-1	TRBJ1-3	TGCGCCAGCAGCTTGGAAGGCCCTACAGGGTCCGGAAACACCATATATTTT	CASSLEGPTGSGNTIYF
NA	NA	TRBV6-5	TRBJ2-1	TGTGCCAGCAGACACAGGGGGGGCTACAATGAGCAGTTCTTC	CASRHRGGYNEQFF